The source of this T cell receptor (beta chain) is a study of CD8 T cells in Susac syndrome. Study summary: Among the Susac syndrome patients sequenced, about 6 had active disease and about 8 were in remission.

With random hexamers, reverse transcription was performed on roughly 0.5 to 1 ug of RNA. With immunoSEQ multiplex PCR, TCR beta CDR3 was amplified across 54 Vbeta and 13 Jbeta. TCRdb called the immunoSEQ multiplex PCR reads again in MiXCR, with one record for every CDR3 protein. The table records about 84,000 distinct CDR3 sequences, roughly 96% of them present only once. Unmatched junction bases numbered 6, after V lost 0 bases and J lost 3 bases. The CDR3 has 17 amino acids. Germline V gives CDR1 LGHNA, CDR2 YSLEER. Purification of the CD8+ and CD4+ T cells relied on negative isolation, and TEMRA cells underwent FACS enrichment.

The genes are TRBV4-3 and TRBJ2-3; 10 bases agree with TRBD1. The clonotype comes from a human donor with Susac syndrome. The sequenced sample consisted of CD8+ T cells from PBMCs. CDR3 nucleotides: TGCGCCAGCAGCCAAGATTCCTGGACAGGGGGAACAGATACGCAGTATTTT. Encoded protein: CASSQDSWTGGTDTQYF.